The clone carrying this T cell receptor (beta chain) was seen at least ten times. The record originates from a study of early T cells in non-severe SARS-CoV-2 infection. MiXCR, run by TCRdb on the 5' RACE reads, gives a single entry per CDR3 protein. Here the sample spans around 57,000 distinct CDR3 sequences, 12% being singletons. Material for sequencing was whole blood. This TCR was recovered from an adult who was a healthcare worker with PCR-confirmed SARS-CoV-2 infection or an uninfected control (not recorded which).

The CDR3 loop reads CASSRDNQPQHF. DNA of the CDR3: TGTGCCAGCAGCCGGGACAATCAGCCCCAGCATTTT. The chain uses TRBV7-2 and TRBJ1-5; no clear D. The CDR3 length is 12 residues. Germline CDR1 and CDR2: SGHTA and FQGNSA. The ends were cut back, 5 bases at V and 3 bases at J, with 5 bases in the middle.